This is a list of T cell receptor beta chains from one sample in a study of T cells in localized non-small cell lung cancer. This table comes from immunoSEQ multiplex PCR, and its TCRdb copy is limited to in-frame clones, with some not included. In the table there are 30,000 to 50,000 clones, about four fifths of which are singletons. The specimen was PBMCs, collected before any cancer treatment. The receptors here all came from a woman aged 35-75 years with stage II squamous cell lung carcinoma. CDR3s include the opening cysteine and the closing phenylalanine or tryptophan. A D gene is named only where the DNA matches it firmly. Clone size is shown for a subset of rows, as once, few, many or a class of expanded clone.

d_call	v_call	clone_size	j_call	cdr3_aa	cdr3_nt
-	TRBV9	-	TRBJ2-5	CASSVVGISQETQYF	TGTGCCAGCAGCGTAGTTGGAATTTCCCAAGAGACCCAGTACTTC
-	TRBV27	-	TRBJ2-7	CASSPQLRSREQYF	TGTGCCAGCAGTCCGCAGCTTCGGTCCCGCGAGCAGTACTTC
TRBD2	TRBV5-6	-	TRBJ2-3	CASSFYTGGITDTQYF	TGTGCCAGCAGCTTTTATACGGGGGGGATCACAGATACGCAGTATTTT
-	TRBV7-9	-	TRBJ1-1	CASSLGPVGEAFF	TGTGCCAGCAGCCTCGGGCCCGTGGGTGAAGCTTTCTTT
-	TRBV7-9	-	TRBJ1-1	CASSLSPVGHPNTEAFF	TGTGCCAGCAGCTTATCCCCTGTGGGGCACCCGAACACTGAAGCTTTCTTT
-	TRBV28	-	TRBJ2-5	CASSGAARGQETQYF	TGTGCCAGCAGTGGGGCAGCCCGGGGCCAAGAGACCCAGTACTTC
-	TRBV7-2	once	TRBJ2-7	CASSSRRDYEQYF	TGTGCCAGCAGCTCTCGCCGGGACTACGAGCAGTACTTC
-	TRBV7-9	-	TRBJ2-5	CASSWVHQETQYF	TGTGCCAGCAGCTGGGTACACCAAGAGACCCAGTACTTC
-	TRBV4-2	once	TRBJ1-6	CASSHPGGQSSYNSPLHF	TGTGCCAGCAGCCACCCCGGGGGGCAGAGCTCCTATAATTCACCCCTCCACTTT
-	TRBV7-3	-	TRBJ2-1	CASSSGLASYNEQFF	TGTGCCAGCAGCTCCGGACTGGCTTCCTACAATGAGCAGTTCTTC
-	TRBV19	-	TRBJ2-3	CASTSSRGLDTQYF	TGTGCCAGTACCTCCTCGCGGGGATTAGATACGCAGTATTTT
-	TRBV28	many	TRBJ2-1	CASSYGQSSYNEQFF	TGTGCCAGCAGTTACGGGCAGAGCTCCTACAATGAGCAGTTCTTC
-	TRBV5-8	many	TRBJ1-2	CASSLERRAYGYTF	TGTGCCAGCAGCTTGGAGCGGAGGGCCTATGGCTACACCTTC
TRBD1	TRBV4-1	once	TRBJ2-7	CASSHPGQGVHEQYF	TGCGCCAGCAGCCATCCTGGACAGGGTGTCCACGAGCAGTACTTC
TRBD2	TRBV7-9	-	TRBJ2-1	CASSFPGLAGANEQFF	TGTGCCAGCAGCTTCCCGGGACTAGCGGGAGCCAATGAGCAGTTCTTC
TRBD1	TRBV28	few	TRBJ1-1	CASSHPRTGAEAFF	TGTGCCAGCAGTCACCCGAGGACAGGTGCAGAAGCTTTCTTT
TRBD2	TRBV11-3	once	TRBJ2-1	CASSSTSGMGNEQFF	TGTGCCAGCAGCTCTACTAGCGGGATGGGGAATGAGCAGTTCTTC
TRBD1	TRBV28	-	TRBJ2-2	CASSLGYRVDRVRTGELFF	TGTGCCAGCAGTTTAGGTTACAGGGTGGACAGGGTTCGCACCGGGGAGCTGTTTTTT
TRBD1	TRBV19	-	TRBJ1-1	CASSIEGTGGDTEAFF	TGTGCCAGTAGTATAGAGGGGACAGGGGGCGACACTGAAGCTTTCTTT
-	TRBV5-1	few	TRBJ2-7	CASSPGVDYEQYF	TGCGCCAGCAGCCCAGGGGTTGACTACGAGCAGTACTTC
-	TRBV5-1	few	TRBJ2-2	CASSHPQSGELFF	TGCGCCAGCAGCCACCCACAGAGCGGGGAGCTGTTTTTT
TRBD1	TRBV4-2	-	TRBJ1-5	CASSSTGTGDNQPQHF	TGTGCCAGCAGCTCTACCGGGACAGGGGACAATCAGCCCCAGCATTTT
-	TRBV28	-	TRBJ2-2	CASRGGDKNTGELFF	TGTGCCAGCAGGGGAGGGGACAAGAACACCGGGGAGCTGTTTTTT
-	TRBV28	-	TRBJ2-5	CASSFGGTDIQETQYF	TGTGCCAGCAGTTTTGGCGGGACAGATATCCAAGAGACCCAGTACTTC
TRBD1	TRBV27	-	TRBJ1-2	CASRLSGGGYGYTF	TGTGCCAGCAGGCTGTCAGGGGGCGGCTATGGCTACACCTTC
-	TRBV6-5	-	TRBJ2-3	CASSYSGVDTQYF	TGTGCCAGCAGTTACTCGGGGGTAGATACGCAGTATTTT
-	TRBV11-3	-	TRBJ1-1	CASSYRQNTEAFF	TGTGCCAGCAGCTATAGACAGAACACTGAAGCTTTCTTT
-	TRBV28	-	TRBJ2-5	CASGAGAIQETQYF	TGTGCCAGCGGCGCAGGGGCGATCCAAGAGACCCAGTACTTC
-	TRBV7-9	-	TRBJ2-5	CASSLGMIQETQYF	TGTGCCAGCAGCTTAGGGATGATCCAAGAGACCCAGTACTTC
-	TRBV6-5	few	TRBJ2-2	CASTPGSAGELFF	TGTGCCAGCACCCCCGGGTCAGCCGGGGAGCTGTTTTTT